This TCR beta chain stems from a study of T cell responses to AZD1222 COVID-19 vaccine. In germline, CDR1 is SGHTA, CDR2 FQGNSA. The CDR3 consists of 16 residues. V was pared by 2 bases and J by 4 bases, with 10 bases of the junction left unmatched. For this clone: Its target is unknown.

General study findings and limits: Sampled repertoires all dated from after the peak T cell response. Spike-specific TCR breadth and depth rose after two AZD1222 doses.

Data came from immunoSEQ multiplex PCR; TCRdb stores just in-frame clones and leaves some out. Among tens of thousands of clones, around 89% were seen once, and the ten largest hold roughly 31%. The receptor comes from an adult in good health. Sample: peripheral blood, taken on day 0 of AZD1222 vaccination. V usage is TRBV7-2 and J usage is TRBJ2-5; 7 bases agree with TRBD2. CDR3 sequence reads: CASSLHRSGMVETQYF. In nucleotides, the CDR3 is TGTGCCAGCAGCTTACATCGCAGCGGGATGGTAGAGACCCAGTACTTC.